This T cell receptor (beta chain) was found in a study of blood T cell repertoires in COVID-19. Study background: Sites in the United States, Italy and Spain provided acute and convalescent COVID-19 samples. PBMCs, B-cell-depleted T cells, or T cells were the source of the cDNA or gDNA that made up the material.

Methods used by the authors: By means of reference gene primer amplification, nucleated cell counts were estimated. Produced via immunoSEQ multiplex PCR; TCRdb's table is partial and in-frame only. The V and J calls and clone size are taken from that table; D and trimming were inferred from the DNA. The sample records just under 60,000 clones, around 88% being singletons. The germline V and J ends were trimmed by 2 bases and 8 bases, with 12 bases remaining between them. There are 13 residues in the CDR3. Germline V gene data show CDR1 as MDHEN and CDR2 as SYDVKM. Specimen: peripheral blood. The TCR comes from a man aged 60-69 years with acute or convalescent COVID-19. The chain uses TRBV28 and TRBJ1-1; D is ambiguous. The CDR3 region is CASSLPGETEAFF. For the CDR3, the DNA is TGTGCCAGCAGTTTACCTGGGGAGACAGAAGCTTTCTTT.